A selection of T cell receptor beta chains follows, all from one sample in a study of vaccination and CD4 T cells after COVID-19. What these receptors recognize is not known. MiXCR was run by TCRdb on the PCR reads, yielding one entry per CDR3 protein. Here the sample spans about 5,400 distinct CDR3 sequences, 34% being singletons. Sequenced input: CD4+ T cells from blood, cultured in vitro. These receptors all come from a human donor in good health. Each CDR3 is given with its conserved first and last residue. The D gene is left open where the match is weak. Clone sizes are given selectively: once, few, many, or a class where the clone is expanded.

v_gene: TRBV7-9; abundance: once; j_gene: TRBJ2-7; d_gene: NA; CDR3aa: CASSLEQYYEQYF; CDR3nt: TGTGCCAGCAGCTTAGAACAGTACTACGAGCAGTACTTC
v_gene: TRBV12-3/TRBV12-4; abundance: NA; j_gene: TRBJ1-3; d_gene: TRBD1; CDR3aa: CASDYAGTGGGNTIYF; CDR3nt: TGTGCCAGCGACTATGCCGGGACAGGAGGTGGAAACACCATATATTTT
v_gene: TRBV12-3/TRBV12-4; abundance: NA; j_gene: TRBJ1-5; d_gene: TRBD1; CDR3aa: CASGRGPNSNQPQHF; CDR3nt: TGTGCCAGTGGAAGGGGGCCGAATAGCAATCAGCCCCAGCATTTT
v_gene: TRBV5-1; abundance: NA; j_gene: TRBJ2-5; d_gene: TRBD1; CDR3aa: CASSPGTAQETQYF; CDR3nt: TGCGCCAGCAGCCCGGGGACAGCCCAAGAGACCCAGTACTTC
v_gene: TRBV20-1; abundance: medium-sized; j_gene: TRBJ1-2; d_gene: NA; CDR3aa: CSASSQETYGYTF; CDR3nt: TGCAGTGCTAGTAGCCAGGAAACCTATGGCTACACCTTC
v_gene: TRBV2; abundance: few; j_gene: TRBJ1-1; d_gene: NA; CDR3aa: CAGTGMNTEAFF; CDR3nt: TGTGCCGGCACAGGTATGAACACTGAAGCTTTCTTT
v_gene: TRBV7-6; abundance: NA; j_gene: TRBJ1-1; d_gene: NA; CDR3aa: CASSSPNTEAFF; CDR3nt: TGTGCCAGCAGCTCCCCAAACACTGAAGCTTTCTTT
v_gene: TRBV5-4; abundance: NA; j_gene: TRBJ1-2; d_gene: NA; CDR3aa: CASSLMGGDSNYGYTF; CDR3nt: TGTGCCAGCAGCTTGATGGGGGGCGATTCAAACTATGGCTACACCTTC
v_gene: TRBV20-1; abundance: few; j_gene: TRBJ1-5; d_gene: NA; CDR3aa: CSARRIEAGRFGQPQHF; CDR3nt: TGCAGTGCCCGAAGGATAGAGGCAGGTCGTTTCGGTCAGCCCCAGCATTTT
v_gene: TRBV10-3; abundance: few; j_gene: TRBJ1-2; d_gene: TRBD1; CDR3aa: CAISFYRDRDYTF; CDR3nt: TGTGCCATCAGTTTCTACCGGGACAGGGATTACACCTTC
v_gene: TRBV7-9; abundance: few; j_gene: TRBJ1-1; d_gene: NA; CDR3aa: CASSLVDNTEAFF; CDR3nt: TGTGCCAGCAGCTTAGTAGACAACACTGAAGCTTTCTTT
v_gene: TRBV6-2/TRBV6-3; abundance: NA; j_gene: TRBJ1-2; d_gene: NA; CDR3aa: CASRNVGGAHYGYTF; CDR3nt: TGTGCCAGCAGGAACGTGGGGGGCGCGCACTATGGCTACACCTTC
v_gene: TRBV6-1; abundance: NA; j_gene: TRBJ2-1; d_gene: TRBD2; CDR3aa: CASSGTSGGADEQFF; CDR3nt: TGTGCCAGCAGTGGGACTAGCGGGGGGGCGGATGAGCAGTTCTTC
v_gene: TRBV24-1; abundance: once; j_gene: TRBJ2-2; d_gene: NA; CDR3aa: CATSDSADRIGGELFF; CDR3nt: TGTGCCACCAGTGATTCCGCGGACAGAATCGGCGGGGAGCTGTTTTTT